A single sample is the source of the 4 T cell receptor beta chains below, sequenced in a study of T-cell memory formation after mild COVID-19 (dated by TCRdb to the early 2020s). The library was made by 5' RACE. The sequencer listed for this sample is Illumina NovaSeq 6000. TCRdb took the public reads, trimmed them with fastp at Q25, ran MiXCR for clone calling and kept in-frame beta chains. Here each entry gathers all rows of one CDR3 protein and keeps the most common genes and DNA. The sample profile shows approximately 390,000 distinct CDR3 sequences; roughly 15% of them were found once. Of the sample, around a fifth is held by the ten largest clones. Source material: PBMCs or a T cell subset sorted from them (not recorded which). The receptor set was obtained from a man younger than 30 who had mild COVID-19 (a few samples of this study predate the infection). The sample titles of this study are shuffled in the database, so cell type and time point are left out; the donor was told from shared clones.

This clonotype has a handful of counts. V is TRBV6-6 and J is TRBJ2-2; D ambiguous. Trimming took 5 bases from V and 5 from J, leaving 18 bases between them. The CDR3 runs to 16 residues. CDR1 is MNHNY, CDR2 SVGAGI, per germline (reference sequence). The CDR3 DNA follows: TGTGCCAGCAGTCGAGATCCCCCCGCCCCGACCGGGGAGCTGTTTTTT. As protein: CASSRDPPAPTGELFF.

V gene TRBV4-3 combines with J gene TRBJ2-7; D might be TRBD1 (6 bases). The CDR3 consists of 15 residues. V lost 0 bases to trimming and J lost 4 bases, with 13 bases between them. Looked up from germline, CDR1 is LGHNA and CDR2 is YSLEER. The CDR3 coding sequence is TGCGCCAGCAGCCAAGATTCGGGGACAACGTACGAGCAGTACTTC. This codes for CASSQDSGTTYEQYF.

The CDR3 sequence is CASSQDQPSGLYNEQFF. DNA for the CDR3: TGTGCCAGCAGCCAAGATCAGCCTAGTGGGTTATACAATGAGCAGTTCTTC. The J gene is TRBJ2-1, the V gene TRBV4-2; D gene ambiguous. CDR3 length equals 17 residues. V lost 0 bases to trimming and J lost 4 bases, with 16 bases between them. CDR1 is LGHNA and CDR2 is YNFKEQ in the germline V gene.

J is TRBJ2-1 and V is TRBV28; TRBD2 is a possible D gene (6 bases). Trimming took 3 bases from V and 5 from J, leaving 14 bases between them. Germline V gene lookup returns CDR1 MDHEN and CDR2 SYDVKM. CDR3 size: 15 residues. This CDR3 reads CASSFLAGSDNEQFF. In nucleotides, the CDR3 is TGTGCCAGCAGTTTTTTGGCGGGGAGTGACAATGAGCAGTTCTTC.